The clone carrying this TCR beta chain was found many times. The antigen is undetermined. The data originate from a study of T-cell reconstitution after alpha-beta-depleted transplantation in children. Researchers prepared the TCRbeta library using unique molecular identifiers, the study reports. One entry per CDR3 protein results from TCRdb running MiXCR on the PCR reads. The sample consists of about 420,000 distinct CDR3 sequences, about 17% of them appearing once. Germline CDR1 reads MGHRA; CDR2 reads YSYEKL. This CDR3 has 13 amino acids. V lost 4 bases and J lost 4, with 10 bases in between. Broader study findings: Where alpha-beta T cells came from about two months after transplant was reportedly several hundred expanded graft clones. Day-60 TCRbeta diversity that was high in some patients was derived from surviving recipient T cells and thymic progenitors. From newly produced T cells came most of the T-cell counts and diversity one year after transplant.

The chain has TRBV4-1 and TRBJ1-2, with a weak D call TRBD1 (6 bases). Sequenced here: PBMCs, mostly from graft donor cells, sampled 360 days after TCRalphabeta/CD19-depleted stem cell transplant. The TCR was taken from a boy under three years old who had a stem cell transplant for Wiskott-Aldrich syndrome, so the T cells may come from the graft donor. The CDR3 reads CASSPLDSYGYTF. In nucleotides, the CDR3 is TGCGCCAGCAGCCCCCTGGACAGCTATGGCTACACCTTC.